Presented here are 21 T cell receptor beta chains from one specimen sequenced in a study of blood T cell repertoires in COVID-19. Clones were sequenced by immunoSEQ multiplex PCR, and TCRdb holds only the in-frame ones, with some missing. The sample includes 250,000 to 300,000 clones, roughly nine tenths seen only once; the top ten take 2% to 2.5%. The sequencing input was peripheral blood. All receptors derive from a man between 45 and 60 years old with acute or convalescent COVID-19.

The table lists this clone with a count of one. CDR3 region: CASSLMGTSSREQYF. The CDR3 bases are TGTGCCAGCAGCTTAATGGGGACTAGCTCGCGCGAGCAGTACTTC. The chain links TRBV11-2 to TRBJ2-7; 9 nucleotides match TRBD2. V shed 2 bases, J shed 6 bases, and the junction held 8 bases outside the gene matches. CDR1 and CDR2 (germline): SGHAT, FQNNGV. This CDR3 spans 15 amino acids.

The chain recombines TRBV5-4 with TRBJ1-3; TRBD1 matches at 7 bases. CDR3 length equals 15 residues. Germline-derived CDR1 and CDR2 are SGHNT and YYREEE (reference sequence). Trimming removed 0 bases from V and 4 bases from J; junction bases left unmatched: 4. In nucleotides, the CDR3 is TGTGCCAGCAGCTTGGCCAAGGACAGGGGAAACACCATATATTTT. It yields the protein CASSLAKDRGNTIYF. Using reference TRBV5-4 and TRBJ1-3 for the parts outside the CDR3, the full variable domain is ETGVTQSPTHLIKTRGQQVTLRCSSQSGHNTVSWYQQALGQGPQFIFQYYREEENGRGNFPPRFSGLQFPNYSSELNVNALELDDSALYLCASSLAKDRGNTIYFGEGSWLTVV.

The rearrangement links TRBV18 to TRBJ1-2; TRBD1 matches 9 bases. CDR3 length equals 17 residues. Per the germline V gene, CDR1 is KGHSH and CDR2 is LQKENI. With V trimmed by 3 bases and J by 4 bases, 12 bases remained unmatched. The CDR3 nucleotides are TGTGCCAGCTCACCGAGCGTCTTCGGGACAGGGCTCTATGGCTACACCTTC. It encodes CASSPSVFGTGLYGYTF.

The chain uses TRBV28 and TRBJ1-3; a weak D match, TRBD1 (6 bases). Germline CDR1 is MDHEN and CDR2 is SYDVKM. CDR3 length: 15 residues. V gave up 3 bases and J gave up 4 bases, with 13 bases separating them. This CDR3 reads CASSLAGDGGNTIYF. The CDR3 DNA reads TGTGCCAGCAGTTTGGCAGGGGACGGCGGAAACACCATATATTTT.

V usage is TRBV2 and J usage is TRBJ1-4, with D possibly matching TRBD1 (5 bases). This CDR3 has 12 amino acids. In germline, CDR1 is SNHLY, CDR2 FYNNEI. Trimming took off 11 bases at V and 6 bases at J, with 13 bases between the two ends. This chain's CDR3 is CAGQGDDEKLFF. The CDR3 DNA follows: TGTGCCGGCCAGGGCGACGATGAAAAACTGTTTTTT.

The genes are TRBV21-1 and TRBJ1-5; the table's D call, TRBD1, was not checked against the DNA. TRBV21-1 is a pseudogene segment. This CDR3 is built from 16 residues. The chain's CDR3 is CASSTCGQGTLQPQHF. In nucleotides, the CDR3 is TGTGCCAGCAGCACTTGTGGACAGGGTACACTGCAGCCCCAGCATTTT.

The chain couples TRBV24-1 to TRBJ2-2; TRBD1 matches 10 bases. The CDR3 spans 14 residues. V gave up 9 bases and J gave up 6 bases; unmatched junction bases: 6. Germline loops: CDR1 KGHDR, CDR2 SFDVKD. DNA of the CDR3: TGTGCCACCTCCGGGACAGGGGAGCCCGGGGAGCTGTTTTTT. Its translation is CATSGTGEPGELFF.

This chain uses TRBV27 with TRBJ1-3; TRBD1 aligns across 7 bases. V was pared by 8 bases and J by 3 bases, with 10 bases of the junction left unmatched. Germline V gene data show CDR1 as MNHEY and CDR2 as SMNVEV (reference sequence). This CDR3 is built from 15 residues. The CDR3 region has the DNA TGTGCCAGCGCAACGACAGGGTTGGGTGGAAACACCATATATTTT. Encoded protein: CASATTGLGGNTIYF.

The chain is built from TRBV19 and TRBJ2-3, with TRBD2 as a possible D gene (6 bases). CDR1 LNHDA and CDR2 SQIVND come from the germline V gene (reference sequence). V was cut by 7 bases and J by 4 bases, with 12 bases left in between. CDR3 length: 13 residues. The CDR3 nucleotides are TGTGCCAGTACCCCGGAGGGATCAGATACGCAGTATTTT. Translated: CASTPEGSDTQYF.

The chain carries TRBV10-1 and TRBJ2-1, with TRBD2 matching 10 bases. There are 16 residues in the CDR3. Germline assignment: CDR1 WNHNN and CDR2 SYGVQD (reference sequence). The J segment lost 7 bases and the V segment lost 5 bases, leaving 11 bases of the junction unmatched. CDR3 nucleotide sequence: TGCGCCAGCAGTCCTTGGGGTAGCGGGGGGACTAATGAGCAGTTCTTC. It is translated as CASSPWGSGGTNEQFF.

This clone has a single count. The rearrangement uses TRBV11-2 and TRBJ2-3, with D possibly matching TRBD2 (5 bases). The length of the CDR3 is 13 residues. With 2 bases removed from V and 3 bases from J, the gap between germline ends came to 6 bases. CDR1 is SGHAT and CDR2 is FQNNGV in the germline V gene. This CDR3 reads CASSLRGTDTQYF. CDR3 bases: TGTGCCAGCAGCTTACGGGGAACAGATACGCAGTATTTT.

CDR3 sequence reads: CASRDSEHGELFF. CDR3 DNA: TGTGCCAGCAGGGACTCTGAACACGGGGAGCTGTTTTTT. This sequence joins TRBV12-3 or TRBV12-4 and TRBJ2-2, with D tentatively TRBD2 (5 bases). This CDR3 region has 13 residues. V dropped 6 bases and J dropped 7 bases, with 12 bases sitting between them.

This clone has more than one count but fewer than ten. The rearrangement links TRBV3-1 (or the pseudogene TRBV3-2) to TRBJ1-2, with D hard to call. Germline CDR1 and CDR2: LGHDT and YNNKEL (reference sequence). Trimming took 0 bases from V and 3 from J, leaving 8 bases between them. The CDR3 consists of 14 residues. CDR3 sequence reads: CASSQDPTYYGYTF. CDR3 sequence (DNA): TGTGCCAGCAGCCAAGATCCCACATACTATGGCTACACCTTC.

This sequence joins TRBV5-4 and TRBJ2-5; perhaps TRBD2 as D (5 bases). Germline assignment: CDR1 SGHNT and CDR2 YYREEE (reference sequence). This CDR3 has 13 amino acids. With 3 bases removed from V and 9 bases from J, the gap between germline ends came to 15 bases. The CDR3 loop is CASSSDWARAQYF. For the CDR3, the DNA is TGTGCCAGCAGCTCGGACTGGGCACGGGCCCAGTACTTC.

The chain has TRBV7-9 and TRBJ2-7, with 7 nucleotides matching TRBD1. Germline values: CDR1 SEHNR, CDR2 FQNEAQ (reference sequence). The CDR3 spans 14 residues. The trim removed 0 bases at V and 6 bases at J, leaving 5 bases unmatched. This chain's CDR3 is CASSLAGTAGEQYF. CDR3 in DNA: TGTGCCAGCAGCTTAGCCGGGACAGCCGGCGAGCAGTACTTC.

The chain recombines TRBV3-1 (or the pseudogene TRBV3-2) with TRBJ2-7, with TRBD1 matching 7 bases. CDR1 and CDR2 from the germline V gene are LGHDT and YNNKEL (reference sequence). Germline trimming cut 2 bases from V and 9 bases from J; bases unmatched to any gene: 1. The CDR3 spans 11 residues. The CDR3 reads CASSQTGVQYF. DNA of the CDR3: TGTGCCAGCAGCCAAACAGGGGTGCAGTACTTC.

The sample holds one count of this clone. The CDR3 reads CAIRDIIYMNTEAFF. The CDR3 bases are TGTGCCATCAGGGACATCATCTATATGAACACTGAAGCTTTCTTT. The genes are TRBV10-3 and TRBJ1-1, with D possibly being TRBD1 (5 bases). Trimming left V 6 bases short and J 0 bases short, with 14 bases between. The germline CDR1 and CDR2 sequences are ENHRY and SYGVKD. The CDR3 is made up of 15 amino acids.

The chain has TRBV5-4 and TRBJ1-6; TRBD1 might be the D (5 bases). This CDR3 is built from 15 residues. Germline V CDR1 and CDR2: SGHNT, YYREEE (reference sequence). V gave up 4 bases and J gave up 6 bases, with 14 bases separating them. The CDR3 protein is CASSPRDRPNSPLHF. The CDR3 DNA sequence: TGTGCCAGCAGCCCAAGAGACAGACCTAATTCACCCCTCCACTTT.

The V and J genes are TRBV18 and TRBJ1-5; 7 nucleotides line up with TRBD1. CDR3 length: 14 residues. V lost 3 bases and J lost 4; bases outside the gene matches: 3. Germline assignment: CDR1 KGHSH and CDR2 LQKENI. CDR3 region: CASSPSRGNQPQHF. The CDR3 region has the DNA TGTGCCAGCTCACCGTCCAGGGGGAATCAGCCCCAGCATTTT.

This chain links TRBV11-3 with TRBJ1-1, with 7 positions matching TRBD1. V was clipped by 0 bases and J by 7 bases; unmatched bases: 2. Per the germline V gene, CDR1 is SGHNT and CDR2 is YENEEA. The CDR3 loop spans 13 amino acids. The CDR3 coding sequence is TGTGCCAGCAGCTTAGAAGGGGACAGTGAAGCTTTCTTT. Its translation: CASSLEGDSEAFF.

V and J are TRBV18 and TRBJ2-3, with D possibly matching TRBD2 (8 bases). The germline V and J ends were trimmed by 2 bases and 2 bases, with 26 bases remaining between them. The germline gives CDR1 KGHSH, CDR2 LQKENI. The CDR3 spans 20 residues. This chain's CDR3 is CASSPKAGGFSGGFTDTQYF. The DNA of the CDR3 is TGTGCCAGCTCACCAAAGGCAGGGGGATTCAGCGGGGGATTCACAGATACGCAGTATTTT. The full variable domain, its missing parts supplied by reference TRBV18 and TRBJ2-3, is NAGVMQNPRHLVRRRGQEARLRCSPMKGHSHVYWYRQLPEEGLKFMVYLQKENIIDESGMPKERFSAEFPKEGPSILRIQQVVRGDSAAYFCASSPKAGGFSGGFTDTQYFGPGTRLTVL.